These 24 T cell receptor beta chains share one sample of origin, sequenced in a study of shared clonotypes between healthy human individuals. The naive CD8 fraction comprised CD45RO-negative cells positively selected for CCR7 and excluded terminally differentiated effector memory CD45RA+ cells. Here immunoSEQ multiplex PCR was the method, and the copy in TCRdb shows in-frame clones only, minus some. This table has around 2,000,000 clones, less than 95% appearing once. The specimen sequenced was naive CD8+ T cells sorted from blood. The source of these receptors is a young man in good health.

Here the CDR3 reads CASSGEEDSYEQYF. The DNA for the CDR3 is TGTGCCAGTAGTGGGGAGGAGGATTCCTACGAGCAGTACTTC. The gene calls are TRBV19 and TRBJ2-7; D possibly corresponds to TRBD2 (6 bases). Per the germline V gene, CDR1 is LNHDA and CDR2 is SQIVND (reference sequence). V lost 5 bases and J 1 base, leaving 12 bases between the germline ends. The CDR3 loop spans 14 amino acids.

The V gene is TRBV19, the J gene TRBJ1-2; D ambiguous. The CDR3 is 16 amino acids. Trimming removed 1 base from V and 6 bases from J, with 18 bases in between. Germline V CDR1 and CDR2: LNHDA, SQIVND (reference sequence). The CDR3 sequence is CASSIVYDAPKDGYTF. The CDR3 region has the DNA TGTGCCAGTAGTATAGTCTATGACGCCCCAAAGGATGGCTACACCTTC.

The chain links TRBV30 to TRBJ1-2, with 7 nucleotides matching TRBD1. CDR1 is GTSNPN, CDR2 SVGIG, per germline (reference sequence). CDR3 length: 15 residues. Trimming cost V 4 bases and J 2 bases; bases outside gene matches: 10. The CDR3 DNA sequence: TGTGCCTGGAATCCCGGGACAGAGATCAACTATGGCTACACCTTC. Translation: CAWNPGTEINYGYTF.

The rearrangement links TRBV7-9 to TRBJ2-3, with TRBD2 identical over 9 bases. The CDR3 has 17 residues. V lost 5 bases to trimming and J lost 2 bases; unmatched junction nucleotides: 11. Germline CDR1 and CDR2: SEHNR and FQNEAQ (reference sequence). CDR3 in amino acids: CASSPRLAGQVTDTQYF. The CDR3 DNA reads as TGTGCCAGCAGCCCCCGCCTAGCGGGACAAGTCACAGATACGCAGTATTTT.

The CDR3 DNA follows: TGTGCCAGCAGTTTCCCACTAAGAGCTAGCGGGGGGGCCGATGAGCAGTTCTTC. Translated: CASSFPLRASGGADEQFF. V is TRBV28 and J is TRBJ2-1, with 12 bases aligning to TRBD2. The germline V gene encodes CDR1 MDHEN and CDR2 SYDVKM. The CDR3 contains 18 residues. V lost 3 bases to trimming and J lost 8 bases; unmatched junction nucleotides: 14.

Notes on this clone: Other DNA sequences in this specimen translate into the identical CDR3. CDR3 nucleotides: TGTGCCAGCAGCTTAGCGCAGGGTTGGGAGCAGTACTTC. As protein: CASSLAQGWEQYF. This chain links TRBV7-9 with TRBJ2-7, with D possibly being TRBD1 (5 bases). V was trimmed by 0 bases and J by 7 bases, leaving 10 bases between them. Germline V lookup: CDR1 SEHNR, CDR2 FQNEAQ (reference sequence). The CDR3 extends over 13 amino acids.

The chain has TRBV6-1 and TRBJ2-7; no reliable D call. Germline CDR1 MNHNS, CDR2 SASEGT. The CDR3 is 15 residues long. Between the trimmed V and J ends, which lost 2 bases and 1 base, there was a span of 12 bases. This CDR3 is CASSEHGSISYEQYF. The DNA for the CDR3 is TGTGCCAGCAGTGAACACGGTTCGATTTCCTACGAGCAGTACTTC.

Worth noting for this clone: The same CDR3 arises from other DNA sequences in this sample as well. The chain's CDR3 is CASSLEGTQYF. The CDR3 nucleotides are TGTGCCAGCAGCTTAGAAGGGACCCAGTACTTC. The V and J genes are TRBV11-2 and TRBJ2-5; D is uncertain. Germline V gives CDR1 SGHAT, CDR2 FQNNGV. The CDR3 totals 11 residues. The V gene lost 0 bases and the J gene lost 7 bases, with 3 bases spanning the gap.

V gene TRBV12-5 combines with J gene TRBJ2-5, with 11 bases matching TRBD2. Per germline, CDR1 LGHNT and CDR2 FRNRAP. This CDR3 has 15 residues. V shed 5 bases, J shed 3 bases, and the junction held 5 bases outside the gene matches. The CDR3 spells CASGLGTSGEETQYF. The DNA for the CDR3 is TGTGCTAGTGGTCTAGGGACTAGCGGTGAAGAGACCCAGTACTTC. The full variable domain, in which reference TRBV12-5 and TRBJ2-5 provide the parts outside the CDR3, is DARVTQTPRHKVTEMGQEVTMRCQPILGHNTVFWYRQTMMQGLELLAYFRNRAPLDDSGMPKDRFSAEMPDATLATLKIQPSEPRDSAVYFCASGLGTSGEETQYFGPGTRLLVL.

The chain uses TRBV6-1 and TRBJ1-1; unclear D gene. Trimming took off 7 bases at V and 6 bases at J, with 12 bases between the two ends. The germline CDR1 and CDR2 sequences are MNHNS and SASEGT. This CDR3 contains 12 residues. The CDR3 protein is CASNPVGAEAFF. CDR3 in DNA: TGTGCCAGCAATCCGGTGGGAGCTGAAGCTTTCTTT.

The chain has TRBV14 and TRBJ1-1, with unresolved D. The CDR3 runs to 16 residues. In germline, CDR1 is SGHDN, CDR2 FVKESK. V lost 5 bases and J lost 5, with 21 bases in between. CDR3 loop: CASSEFGTGIKTEAFF. CDR3 in DNA: TGTGCCAGCAGCGAATTCGGTACCGGGATTAAGACTGAAGCTTTCTTT.

The V gene is TRBV28, the J gene TRBJ1-5, with TRBD1 matching over 9 bases. The CDR3 consists of 18 residues. Germline CDR1 is MDHEN and CDR2 is SYDVKM. The junction had 9 bases not matched to a gene; V was cut back by 3 bases and J by 0 bases. CDR3 sequence reads: CASSFPGQGIYSNQPQHF. The CDR3 DNA sequence: TGTGCCAGCAGTTTTCCGGGACAGGGAATTTATAGCAATCAGCCCCAGCATTTT.

This clone was seen only once. The gene calls are TRBV13 and TRBJ1-1; maybe TRBD1 (6 bases). Germline loops: CDR1 PRHDT, CDR2 FYEKMQ (reference sequence). This CDR3 spans 13 amino acids. Trimming removed 0 bases at V and 11 bases at J, with 13 bases between. CDR3 protein: CASSLGHGGDAFF. The DNA of the CDR3 is TGTGCCAGCAGCTTAGGCCACGGGGGCGATGCTTTCTTT.

The chain joins TRBV6-5 to TRBJ2-5; TRBD1 aligns across 10 bases. CDR3 length: 14 amino acids. The trim removed 2 bases at V and 7 bases at J, leaving 4 bases unmatched. The V gene's germline CDR1 is MNHEY and CDR2 SVGAGI. CDR3 loop: CASSYGDRGSTQYF. CDR3 coding DNA: TGTGCCAGCAGTTACGGGGACAGGGGCTCGACCCAGTACTTC.

The CDR3 coding sequence is TGTGCCAGCAGCTCCACTAGCGGGGGCATCAACAATGAGCAGTTCTTC. Translated, it gives CASSSTSGGINNEQFF. The rearrangement uses TRBV11-3 and TRBJ2-1; TRBD2 agrees at 11 bases. There are 16 residues in the CDR3. Germline V gene data show CDR1 as SGHNT and CDR2 as YENEEA. V was pared by 4 bases and J by 5 bases, with 7 bases of the junction left unmatched.

The chain is built from TRBV10-1 and TRBJ2-2; D could derive from TRBD1 or TRBD2 (5 bases each). This CDR3 region has 13 residues. V was trimmed by 7 bases and J by 3 bases, leaving 9 bases between them. The V gene's germline CDR1 is WNHNN and CDR2 SYGVQD (reference sequence). CDR3 nucleotide sequence: TGCGCCAGCAAAGAGGGGCACACCGGGGAGCTGTTTTTT. It is translated as CASKEGHTGELFF.

V and J are TRBV30 and TRBJ2-7; TRBD2 is a possible D gene (5 bases). The CDR3 covers 16 residues. Looked up from germline, CDR1 is GTSNPN and CDR2 is SVGIG (reference sequence). V dropped 2 bases and J dropped 0 bases, with 17 bases sitting between them. CDR3 sequence reads: CAWSPIGEVPSYEQYF. Written as DNA, the CDR3 is TGTGCCTGGAGTCCCATCGGGGAAGTACCCTCCTACGAGCAGTACTTC.

The chain couples TRBV7-8 to TRBJ2-7; either TRBD1 or TRBD2 may fit D (5 bases each). V dropped 4 bases and J dropped 0 bases, with 10 bases sitting between them. Per germline, CDR1 SGHVS and CDR2 FQNEAQ. The CDR3 is made up of 14 amino acids. CDR3: CASSSLGTSYEQYF. The CDR3 DNA follows: TGTGCCAGCAGCTCGTTGGGGACCTCCTACGAGCAGTACTTC.

A note on this clone: Within the sample, other DNA sequences also encode this same CDR3. V and J are TRBV9 and TRBJ2-7; no definite D call. The germline V gene encodes CDR1 SGDLS and CDR2 YYNGEE. The CDR3 consists of 14 residues. Trimming left V 0 bases short and J 1 base short, with 8 bases between. The CDR3 DNA reads TGTGCCAGCAGCGTAGGAGGCGTATCCTACGAGCAGTACTTC. Translating it yields CASSVGGVSYEQYF.

This chain connects TRBV4-1 to TRBJ1-1; TRBD1 matches at 7 bases. Trimming removed 3 bases from V and 2 bases from J; junction bases left unmatched: 6. This CDR3 is built from 15 residues. Germline V lookup: CDR1 MGHRA, CDR2 YSYEKL. CDR3 sequence (DNA): TGCGCCAGCAGCCACCCCGGGACAGTTAACACTGAAGCTTTCTTT. This gives the protein CASSHPGTVNTEAFF.

The chain uses TRBV27 and TRBJ2-7; 9 bases fit TRBD2. The V gene's germline CDR1 is MNHEY and CDR2 SMNVEV (reference sequence). V shed 1 base, J shed 3 bases, and the junction held 4 bases outside the gene matches. There are 15 residues in the CDR3. CDR3 residues: CASSLLLAGRYEQYF. For the CDR3, the DNA is TGTGCCAGCAGTTTATTACTAGCGGGCCGCTACGAGCAGTACTTC.

The CDR3 coding sequence is TGTGCCAGCAGCGCCGGAGCGGATACGCAGTATTTT. Translating it yields CASSAGADTQYF. The chain links TRBV9 to TRBJ2-3, with D unresolved. CDR3 length: 12 amino acids. CDR1 is SGDLS and CDR2 is YYNGEE in the germline V gene. Between the trimmed V and J ends, which lost 3 bases and 6 bases, there was a span of 8 bases.

V is TRBV7-9 and J is TRBJ1-1, with D unclear. The CDR3 spans 12 residues. With 4 bases removed from V and 6 bases from J, the gap between germline ends came to 9 bases. Germline V lookup: CDR1 SEHNR, CDR2 FQNEAQ (reference sequence). CDR3 residues: CASSYLEAEAFF. The DNA for the CDR3 is TGTGCCAGCAGCTACTTGGAGGCTGAAGCTTTCTTT.

As regards this clone: This sample also contains other DNA sequences that code for the same CDR3. This sequence joins TRBV5-6 and TRBJ2-7; D is uncertain. The V and J ends lost 1 base and 1 base respectively, with 3 bases between them. Germline lookup yields CDR1 SGHDT and CDR2 YYEEEE. This CDR3 is 12 amino acids long. DNA of the CDR3: TGTGCCAGCAGCTTGTCATCCTACGAGCAGTACTTC. Its translation: CASSLSSYEQYF.